Detailed here is one TCR beta chain. Its antigen remains unidentified. No base-level quality is on record; no much larger clone is a single base apart. TCRbeta CDR3 regions were amplified from genomic DNA by means of the immunoSEQ Assay, a bias-controlled multiplex PCR. Per the original workflow: Within the assay, amplification of reference gene primers was used to estimate how many nucleated cells each sample contained. Sequence reads were collapsed and filtered to measure the absolute abundance of every unique TCRbeta CDR3 rearrangement. Productive Simpson clonality was computed per sample as the square root of Simpson's diversity index over productive rearrangements. In its TCRdb copy, this immuneACCESS table keeps in-frame sequences only and misses some clones. Where compared with another copy, unresolved V genes explain less than half of these, and the others have no known cause. The D gene and trimming were derived from the DNA, and the V and J assignments and clone size from that table. A total of roughly 75,000 clones appear in this sample, 75% to 95% of them only once. Together, the top ten hold around 7% of the sample.

Whole blood was collected in K2EDTA tubes by collaborating institutions according to the institutions' own protocols. For TCRbeta analysis, collaborator samples were shipped as frozen whole blood, as isolated PBMCs, or as DNA extracted from either sample type. According to the germline V gene, CDR1 reads MNHEY and CDR2 reads SVGAGI. The CDR3 spans 15 residues, from the cysteine through the phenylalanine. CDR3 DNA only is kept here, 45 bases in frame from base 1. Relative to germline, V is missing 7 bases and J is missing 4 bases, with 9 bases of the junction outside any gene match. The record originates from a study of blood T cell repertoires in COVID-19 (dated by TCRdb to 2020 to 2022). About the investigation overall: Samples covering the acute and convalescent phases of COVID-19 were provided by collaborators in the United States, Italy and Spain. The prospective study material was composed of cDNA or gDNA derived from T cells, B-cell-depleted T cells, or PBMCs. Deeply sampled blood TCRbeta repertoires from subjects exposed to, actively infected with, or recovered from COVID-19 were included in the dataset. The repertoires were released in a freely available public database intended as a resource for research on the immune response to SARS-CoV-2. The samples were drawn from two sources: the first 160 participants of the ongoing ImmuneRACE study, and some 1,300 subjects contributed by 6 global collaborators. Sample metadata almost always included a de-identified subject ID, COVID-19 status, age in years and sex. Where available, HLA class I and class II types were taken from metadata supplied by the sample provider and were not determined by assay-based typing.

The paper's findings and limits, for the study overall: The quantity of clinical and demographic metadata differed by source and by participant and was supplied without curation.

The sequenced sample was peripheral blood. The chain uses TRBV6-5 and TRBJ2-5; 10 bases in between match TRBD2. The origin of this receptor is a human donor in a cohort sampled during active COVID-19. The CDR3 reads as follows: CASTPLAGAGETQYF. The sequenced DNA is TGTGCCAGCACTCCCCTAGCGGGGGCGGGAGAGACCCAGTACTTC.